The rows below give T cell receptor beta chains drawn from one sample of a study of OX40 agonist ivuxolimab in advanced cancers. Only in-frame clones appear in the TCRdb table, and some are missing; sequencing was by immunoSEQ multiplex PCR. The sample records around 92,000 clones, 94% being singletons. The starting material was CD4+ or CD8+ T cells sorted from blood, obtained in a trial of the OX40 agonist ivuxolimab. Receptors originate from an adult with an advanced solid tumor such as melanoma, head and neck, liver or kidney cancer. Both conserved end residues are part of each CDR3. The D gene is left open where the match is weak. Not all rows give a size; the values are once, few, many and, for expanded clones, a class.

j_gene	v_gene	len	d_gene	abundance	CDR3aa	CDR3nt
TRBJ1-2	TRBV25-1	16	-	-	CASQTQTGPLNYGYTF	TGTGCCAGCCAGACCCAGACAGGTCCATTAAACTATGGCTACACCTTC
TRBJ1-4	TRBV7-9	14	-	-	CASSLVPGREKLFF	TGTGCCAGCAGCTTAGTCCCAGGGAGAGAAAAACTGTTTTTT
TRBJ1-1	TRBV18	15	-	-	CASSPPAGRNTEAFF	TGTGCCAGCTCACCACCCGCAGGCCGGAACACTGAAGCTTTCTTT
TRBJ1-6	TRBV6-5	16	-	-	CASSYAPGRVRSPLHF	TGTGCCAGCAGTTACGCCCCGGGCAGGGTTAGGTCACCCCTCCACTTT
TRBJ2-5	TRBV5-1	15	TRBD1	-	CASSFGTGGVETQYF	TGCGCCAGCAGCTTTGGGACAGGGGGCGTAGAGACCCAGTACTTC
TRBJ1-1	TRBV18	16	TRBD1	-	CASSPTQGQANTEAFF	TGTGCCAGCTCACCAACCCAGGGACAGGCTAACACTGAAGCTTTCTTT
TRBJ1-4	TRBV5-6	15	-	-	CASSLGAATNEKLFF	TGTGCCAGCAGCTTGGGGGCAGCAACTAATGAAAAACTGTTTTTT
TRBJ1-6	TRBV5-1	16	TRBD1	-	CASSPGQSSYNSPLHF	TGCGCCAGCAGCCCGGGACAGTCCTCCTATAATTCACCCCTCCACTTT
TRBJ1-4	TRBV4-1	16	TRBD1	-	CASSLRDRATNEKLFF	TGCGCCAGCAGCCTCCGGGACAGAGCAACTAATGAAAAACTGTTTTTT
TRBJ1-1	TRBV18	13	-	-	CASSPLVSTEAFF	TGTGCCAGCTCACCACTTGTCTCGACTGAAGCTTTCTTT
TRBJ1-1	TRBV6-6	13	-	-	CASSPRGQTSAFF	TGTGCCAGCAGTCCCCGGGGGCAGACCTCGGCTTTCTTT
TRBJ2-1	TRBV5-1	14	TRBD2	-	CASSPLAGGNEQFF	TGCGCCAGCAGTCCTCTAGCGGGGGGAAATGAGCAGTTCTTC
TRBJ2-7	TRBV9	16	TRBD2	-	CASSALRLAGVHEQYF	TGTGCCAGCAGCGCCCTTAGACTAGCGGGAGTCCACGAGCAGTACTTC
TRBJ2-7	TRBV27	15	TRBD1	-	CASSLKGTGLYEQYF	TGTGCCAGCAGTTTAAAAGGGACAGGGCTCTACGAGCAGTACTTC
TRBJ1-3	TRBV6-5	15	-	-	CASRGLGGPGNTIYF	TGTGCCAGCAGAGGGCTTGGCGGTCCTGGAAACACCATATATTTT
TRBJ2-6	TRBV2	17	-	-	CASSEFPGSSGANVLTF	TGTGCCAGCAGTGAATTTCCGGGGAGCTCTGGGGCCAACGTCCTGACTTTC
TRBJ2-5	TRBV4-2	17	TRBD2	-	CASSRLQLAGFQETQYF	TGTGCCAGCAGCCGCCTGCAACTAGCGGGTTTCCAAGAGACCCAGTACTTC
TRBJ2-4	TRBV5-8	13	-	-	CASSSGRGNIQYF	TGTGCCAGCAGCTCGGGGAGAGGGAACATTCAGTACTTC
TRBJ1-2	TRBV5-1	13	-	-	CASSPGGGYGYTF	TGCGCCAGCAGCCCGGGAGGCGGCTATGGCTACACCTTC
TRBJ2-1	TRBV7-2	12	-	once	CASSFYNNKQFF	TGTGCCAGCAGCTTTTATAATAATAAGCAGTTCTTC
TRBJ2-1	TRBV11-2	12	-	-	CASSLEMSEQFF	TGTGCCAGCAGCTTAGAGATGAGTGAGCAGTTCTTC
TRBJ2-7	TRBV4-1	13	-	-	CASSHAGPYEQYF	TGCGCCAGCAGCCACGCAGGACCCTACGAGCAGTACTTC
TRBJ1-5	TRBV10-3	19	TRBD1	-	CAITAGSERTGGGNQPQHF	TGTGCCATCACCGCGGGTTCAGAAAGGACAGGGGGGGGCAATCAGCCCCAGCATTTT
TRBJ2-7	TRBV15	13	-	-	CATSRGPGPEQYF	TGTGCCACCAGCAGAGGCCCAGGGCCCGAGCAGTACTTC
TRBJ1-3	TRBV4-3	20	-	-	CASSQDGLRQVHDSGNTIYF	TGCGCCAGCAGCCAAGATGGTTTAAGGCAGGTACACGACTCTGGAAACACCATATATTTT
TRBJ2-7	TRBV18	13	-	-	CASSQGLSYEQYF	TGTGCCAGCTCACAGGGACTTTCCTACGAGCAGTACTTC
TRBJ1-4	TRBV6-5	14	-	-	CASSYRGIGEKLFF	TGTGCCAGCAGTTACCGCGGTATCGGTGAAAAACTGTTTTTT
TRBJ2-7	TRBV29-1	13	TRBD2	-	CSVDRAGAGEQYF	TGCAGCGTTGACAGGGCGGGAGCGGGGGAGCAGTACTTC
TRBJ1-5	TRBV2	14	-	-	CASGQASPNQPQHF	TGTGCCAGCGGCCAGGCCAGCCCCAATCAGCCCCAGCATTTT
TRBJ1-4	TRBV19	14	-	-	CASMGGRINGKLFF	TGTGCCAGTATGGGGGGACGGATAAATGGGAAACTGTTTTTT
TRBJ1-3	TRBV6-6	16	-	once	CASTFDGDRPGNTIYF	TGTGCCAGCACCTTTGACGGAGACAGGCCCGGAAACACCATATATTTT
TRBJ1-5	TRBV2	16	TRBD1	-	CASSFPGQSSNQPQHF	TGTGCCAGCAGTTTCCCGGGACAGAGTAGCAATCAGCCCCAGCATTTT
TRBJ1-1	TRBV7-2	15	-	-	CASHLRAPKEAEAFF	TGTGCCAGCCACCTTCGAGCCCCTAAGGAGGCTGAAGCTTTCTTT
TRBJ2-7	TRBV2	14	-	-	CASAGTRGPGEQYF	TGTGCCAGCGCCGGGACTAGGGGGCCGGGCGAGCAGTACTTC
TRBJ2-1	TRBV10-2	15	TRBD2	-	CASSGAGGPYNEQFF	TGCGCCAGCAGCGGAGCGGGGGGGCCATACAATGAGCAGTTCTTC
TRBJ1-5	TRBV19	16	TRBD1	-	CASSTQDRNSNQPQHF	TGTGCCAGTAGTACCCAGGACAGGAATAGCAATCAGCCCCAGCATTTT
TRBJ2-3	TRBV11-2	16	TRBD2	-	CASSLSSSGSGDTQYF	TGTGCCAGCAGCTTATCTTCCAGCGGGAGTGGGGATACGCAGTATTTT
TRBJ1-1	TRBV5-4	14	-	-	CASSFDGLNPEAFF	TGTGCCAGCAGCTTTGACGGATTGAACCCTGAAGCTTTCTTT
TRBJ1-2	TRBV4-1	18	-	-	CASSQGNGRRQENYGYTF	TGCGCCAGCAGCCAAGGCAATGGGAGGAGACAGGAGAACTATGGCTACACCTTC